Below are 13 T cell receptor beta chains sequenced from a single sample in a study of blood T cell repertoires in COVID-19. Data came from immunoSEQ multiplex PCR; TCRdb stores just in-frame clones and leaves some out. The sample includes roughly 220,000 clones, 86% of them seen just once. The sequenced material came from PBMCs or T cells enriched from blood (not recorded which). These receptor sequences come from a middle-aged woman with acute COVID-19.

The chain recombines TRBV4-1 with TRBJ2-1; D is perhaps TRBD2 (5 bases). The CDR3 covers 15 residues. Germline V gene lookup returns CDR1 MGHRA and CDR2 YSYEKL. Trimming shortened V by 3 bases and J by 2 bases, and 11 bases separated the two germline ends. DNA of the CDR3: TGCGCCAGCAGCCATTTTCGGGATACCTACAATGAGCAGTTCTTC. This encodes CASSHFRDTYNEQFF.

This sequence joins TRBV9 and TRBJ1-1, with D hard to call. With 4 bases removed from V and 6 bases from J, the gap between germline ends came to 16 bases. The CDR3 totals 14 residues. The V gene's germline CDR1 is SGDLS and CDR2 YYNGEE. The CDR3 sequence: CASSRSLGGAEAFF. The CDR3 DNA sequence: TGTGCCAGCAGCCGATCTCTGGGAGGAGCTGAAGCTTTCTTT. The variable domain in full, with the rest retrieved from reference TRBV9 and TRBJ1-1, is DSGVTQTPKHLITATGQRVTLRCSPRSGDLSVYWYQQSLDQGLQFLIQYYNGEERAKGNILERFSAQQFPDLHSELNLSSLELGDSALYFCASSRSLGGAEAFFGQGTRLTVV.

V is TRBV5-4 and J is TRBJ1-2; perhaps TRBD1 as D (5 bases). Between the trimmed V and J ends, which lost 4 bases and 0 bases, there was a span of 13 bases. The germline gives CDR1 SGHNT, CDR2 YYREEE (reference sequence). The CDR3 sequence is 15 residues long. The CDR3 protein is CASSPRQPTNYGYTF. In nucleotides, the CDR3 is TGTGCCAGCAGCCCCCGACAGCCTACTAACTATGGCTACACCTTC.

The chain couples TRBV2 to TRBJ1-4, with D maybe TRBD1 (5 bases). Per the germline V gene, CDR1 is SNHLY and CDR2 is FYNNEI. Trimming cost V 7 bases and J 5 bases, with 11 bases left between them. The CDR3 sequence is 13 residues long. The CDR3, as DNA: TGTGCCAGCAAGCAGGGCCTCAATGAAAAACTGTTTTTT. Translation gives CASKQGLNEKLFF.

V is TRBV7-8 and J is TRBJ2-2; a possible D gene is TRBD2 (6 bases). This CDR3 comprises 16 residues. Trimming left V 1 base short and J 1 base short, with 10 bases between. In germline, CDR1 is SGHVS, CDR2 FQNEAQ. CDR3 region: CASSLGRGRNTGELFF. For the CDR3, the DNA is TGTGCCAGCAGCTTAGGTCGGGGGAGGAACACCGGGGAGCTGTTTTTT.

CDR3 nucleotides: TGTGCCAGCAGCTTAGATGCGGGGGTGGGGAACACCGGGGAGCTGTTTTTT. Translating gives CASSLDAGVGNTGELFF. The rearrangement links TRBV11-3 to TRBJ2-2; TRBD2 agrees at 7 bases. V shed 0 bases and J 1 base; nucleotides not matched to a gene: 5. This CDR3 is built from 17 residues. CDR1 is SGHNT, CDR2 YENEEA, per germline.

The V gene is TRBV3-1 (or the pseudogene TRBV3-2), the J gene TRBJ2-1, with D perhaps matching TRBD2 (5 bases). V dropped 8 bases and J dropped 6 bases, with 14 bases sitting between them. Germline values: CDR1 LGHDT, CDR2 YNNKEL (reference sequence). The CDR3 length is 13 residues. In DNA, the CDR3 is TGTGCCAGCGGCCGAACTAGTTTCAATGAGCAGTTCTTC. Amino acids: CASGRTSFNEQFF.

The genes are TRBV5-1 and TRBJ1-2; no definite D call. Trimming took off 1 base at V and 8 bases at J, with 18 bases between the two ends. Germline CDR1 reads SGHRS; CDR2 reads YFSETQ. The CDR3 contains 15 residues. CDR3 nucleotide sequence: TGCGCCAGCAGCTTGACGTCCGGGAGCTCCGGGGGCTACACCTTC. As protein: CASSLTSGSSGGYTF.

The chain uses TRBV10-1 and TRBJ1-5, with D possibly TRBD1 on 5 matching bases. V shed 4 bases and J shed 3 bases, with 7 bases lying between them. CDR3 length: 13 amino acids. Germline CDR1 WNHNN, CDR2 SYGVQD (reference sequence). The CDR3 DNA reads TGCGCCAGCAGTGGGGGCGACAATCAGCCCCAGCATTTT. Protein product: CASSGGDNQPQHF.

The rearrangement joins TRBV7-9 to TRBJ1-1; no firm D call. The germline V gene has CDR1 SEHNR and CDR2 FQNEAQ (reference sequence). V was shortened by 5 bases and J by 1 base, with 8 bases between the two germline ends. This CDR3 is 13 amino acids long. CDR3 DNA: TGTGCCAGCAGCCAGGTCCAGAACACTGAAGCTTTCTTT. Encoded protein: CASSQVQNTEAFF.

This chain connects TRBV6-5 to TRBJ2-2, with a possible D match to TRBD1 (6 bases). This CDR3 has 15 residues. Germline V gene lookup returns CDR1 MNHEY and CDR2 SVGAGI. With 2 bases removed from V and 5 bases from J, the gap between germline ends came to 12 bases. CDR3 protein: CASSYVGARTGELFF. The CDR3 DNA reads TGTGCCAGCAGTTACGTGGGGGCGAGAACCGGGGAGCTGTTTTTT.

V usage is TRBV19 and J usage is TRBJ2-7; TRBD1 aligns across 9 bases. The CDR3 extends over 15 amino acids. The V gene end was trimmed by 4 bases and the J gene end by 5 bases; junction bases not matched to a gene: 9. Germline values: CDR1 LNHDA, CDR2 SQIVND (reference sequence). CDR3 nucleotides: TGTGCCAGTAGTAACAGGGGGCGCGGAGTCGACGAGCAGTACTTC. Its translation: CASSNRGRGVDEQYF.

The rearrangement joins TRBV19 to TRBJ2-7, with TRBD1 matching over 9 bases. CDR1 is LNHDA, CDR2 SQIVND, per germline (reference sequence). The CDR3 runs 12 residues. Trimming took 4 bases from V and 5 from J; bases not matched to a gene: 0. CDR3 in amino acids: CASSRTGDEQYF. The CDR3 region has the DNA TGTGCCAGTAGTAGGACAGGGGACGAGCAGTACTTC.